A selection of T cell receptor beta chains follows, all from one sample in a study of blood T cell repertoires in COVID-19. Profiling relied on immunoSEQ multiplex PCR, and the TCRdb table lists in-frame clones only, not all of them. The sample includes 200,000 to 250,000 clones, 70% to 90% seen only once; the top ten take approximately 15%. The sample consisted of PBMCs or T cells enriched from blood (not recorded which). The receptor set was obtained from a woman between 45 and 65 years old with acute COVID-19. The CDR3 runs from the conserved cysteine through the conserved F or W. A D gene is named only where the DNA matches it firmly. Part of the rows lack a size; the others show once, few, many or a class for expanded clones.

D	J	size	V	CDR3	DNA
TRBD1	TRBJ1-5	many	TRBV7-9	CASSSTGAGTQPQHF	TGTGCCAGCAGCTCTACAGGGGCGGGTACTCAGCCCCAGCATTTT
.	TRBJ2-2	.	TRBV29-1	CSVRWANRPGELFF	TGCAGCGTTCGGTGGGCGAATCGGCCCGGGGAGCTGTTTTTT
TRBD1	TRBJ2-2	.	TRBV5-3	CARSIYPDRGDTGELFF	TGTGCCAGAAGCATATACCCGGACAGGGGGGACACCGGGGAGCTGTTTTTT
TRBD1	TRBJ2-1	.	TRBV5-4	CASSFGTGRYNEQFF	TGTGCCAGCAGCTTCGGGACAGGACGGTACAATGAGCAGTTCTTC
TRBD2	TRBJ2-3	.	TRBV10-1	CASAESGGRDTQYF	TGCGCCAGCGCAGAATCGGGAGGGAGGGATACGCAGTATTTT
TRBD1	TRBJ1-4	.	TRBV7-9	CASSLETGTGREKLFF	TGTGCCAGCAGCTTAGAAACCGGGACAGGAAGGGAAAAACTGTTTTTT
.	TRBJ2-2	.	TRBV7-9	CASITRPGGNTGELFF	TGTGCCAGCATTACACGACCCGGGGGGAACACCGGGGAGCTGTTTTTT
.	TRBJ2-2	.	TRBV10-3	CAISEWQNTGELFF	TGTGCCATCAGTGAGTGGCAGAACACCGGGGAGCTGTTTTTT
.	TRBJ2-7	.	TRBV6-5	CASSSPTVTSYEQYF	TGTGCCAGCAGTTCCCCGACAGTCACGTCCTACGAGCAGTACTTC
TRBD2	TRBJ2-3	.	TRBV7-2	CASREGGIADTQYF	TGTGCCAGCAGGGAGGGAGGGATCGCAGATACGCAGTATTTT
.	TRBJ1-2	.	TRBV9	CASSPPQGHGYTF	TGTGCCAGCAGCCCCCCCCAGGGGCATGGCTACACCTTC